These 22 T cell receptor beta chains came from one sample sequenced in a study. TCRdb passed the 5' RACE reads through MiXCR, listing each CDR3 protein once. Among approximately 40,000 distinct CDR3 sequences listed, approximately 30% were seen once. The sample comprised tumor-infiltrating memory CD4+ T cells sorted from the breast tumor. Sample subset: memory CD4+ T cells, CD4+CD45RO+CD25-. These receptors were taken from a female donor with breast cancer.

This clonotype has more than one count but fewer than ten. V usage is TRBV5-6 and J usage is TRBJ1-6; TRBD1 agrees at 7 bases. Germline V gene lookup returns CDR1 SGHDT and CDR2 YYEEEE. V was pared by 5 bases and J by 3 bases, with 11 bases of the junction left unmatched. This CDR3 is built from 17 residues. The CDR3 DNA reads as TGTGCCAGCAGGTTCCGGGACAGTGTTATCTATAATTCACCCCTCCACTTT. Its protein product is CASRFRDSVIYNSPLHF.

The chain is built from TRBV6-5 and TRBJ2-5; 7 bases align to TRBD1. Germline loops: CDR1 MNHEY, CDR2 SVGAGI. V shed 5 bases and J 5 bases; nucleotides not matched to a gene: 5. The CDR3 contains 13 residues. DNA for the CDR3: TGTGCCAGCAGTGCGGACAGGCGGGAGACCCAGTACTTC. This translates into CASSADRRETQYF.

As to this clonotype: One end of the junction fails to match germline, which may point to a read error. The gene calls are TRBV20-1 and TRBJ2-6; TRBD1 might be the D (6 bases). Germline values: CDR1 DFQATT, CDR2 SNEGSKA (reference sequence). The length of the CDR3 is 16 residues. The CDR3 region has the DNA TGCAGTGCTAGAGAGGGGGCTTTCTCTGAGGCCAACGTCCTGACTTTC. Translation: CSAREGAFSEANVLTF.

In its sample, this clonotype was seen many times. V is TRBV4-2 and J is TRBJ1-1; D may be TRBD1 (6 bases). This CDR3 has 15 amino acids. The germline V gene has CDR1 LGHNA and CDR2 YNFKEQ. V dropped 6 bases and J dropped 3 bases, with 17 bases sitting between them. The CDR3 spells CASSTAGALDTEAFF. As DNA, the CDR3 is TGTGCCAGCAGTACGGCGGGGGCCCTTGACACTGAAGCTTTCTTT.

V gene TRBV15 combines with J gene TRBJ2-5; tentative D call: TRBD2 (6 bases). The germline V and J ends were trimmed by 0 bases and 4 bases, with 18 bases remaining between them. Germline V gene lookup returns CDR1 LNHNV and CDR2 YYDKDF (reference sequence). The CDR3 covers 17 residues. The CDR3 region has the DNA TGTGCCACCAGCAGAGATCGCGGGACTCAACGGGGAGAGACCCAGTACTTC. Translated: CATSRDRGTQRGETQYF.

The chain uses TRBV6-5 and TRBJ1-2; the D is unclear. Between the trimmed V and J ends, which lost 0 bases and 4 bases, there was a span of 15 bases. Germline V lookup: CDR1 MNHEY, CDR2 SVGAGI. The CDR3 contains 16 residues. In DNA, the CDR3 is TGTGCCAGCAGTTACTCCGTACAGCTTCCAATCTATGGCTACACCTTC. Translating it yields CASSYSVQLPIYGYTF.

The CDR3 DNA sequence: TGTGCCAGCAGTTACTCGATCCGTGGGACCTCTGGGGCCAACGTCCTGACTTTC. Residues: CASSYSIRGTSGANVLTF. The rearrangement links TRBV6-5 to TRBJ2-6; possibly TRBD1 or TRBD2 for D (5 bases each). Looked up from germline, CDR1 is MNHEY and CDR2 is SVGAGI. This CDR3 region has 18 residues. Between the trimmed V and J ends, which lost 0 bases and 0 bases, there was a span of 12 bases.

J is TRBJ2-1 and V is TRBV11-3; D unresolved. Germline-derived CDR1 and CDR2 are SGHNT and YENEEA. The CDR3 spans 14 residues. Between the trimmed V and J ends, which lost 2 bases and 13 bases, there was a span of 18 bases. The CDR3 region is CASSLNRANPNQFF. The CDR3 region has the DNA TGTGCCAGCAGCTTAAATAGGGCCAACCCGAACCAGTTCTTC.

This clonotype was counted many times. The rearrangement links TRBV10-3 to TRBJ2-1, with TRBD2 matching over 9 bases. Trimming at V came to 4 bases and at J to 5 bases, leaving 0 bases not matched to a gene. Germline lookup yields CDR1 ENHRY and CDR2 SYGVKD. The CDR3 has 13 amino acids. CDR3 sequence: CAISGGGDNEQFF. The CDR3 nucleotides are TGTGCCATCAGTGGCGGGGGGGACAATGAGCAGTTCTTC.

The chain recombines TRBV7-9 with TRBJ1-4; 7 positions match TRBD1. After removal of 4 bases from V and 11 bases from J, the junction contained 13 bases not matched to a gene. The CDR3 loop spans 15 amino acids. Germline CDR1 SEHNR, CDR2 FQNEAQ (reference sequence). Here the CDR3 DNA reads TGTGCCAGCAGCTCCCCCTGGGCAGGGGGTAATAAACTGTTTTTT. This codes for CASSSPWAGGNKLFF. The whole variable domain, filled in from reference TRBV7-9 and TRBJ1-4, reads DTGVSQNPRHKITKRGQNVTFRCDPISEHNRLYWYRQTLGQGPEFLTYFQNEAQLEKSRLLSDRFSAERPKGSFSTLEIQRTEQGDSAMYLCASSSPWAGGNKLFFGSGTQLSVL.

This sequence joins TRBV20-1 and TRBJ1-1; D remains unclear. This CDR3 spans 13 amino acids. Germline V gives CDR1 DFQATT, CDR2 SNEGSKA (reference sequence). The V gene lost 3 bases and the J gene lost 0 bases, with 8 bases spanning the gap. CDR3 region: CSASRRLNTEAFF. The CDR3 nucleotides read TGCAGTGCTAGTAGGAGACTGAACACTGAAGCTTTCTTT.

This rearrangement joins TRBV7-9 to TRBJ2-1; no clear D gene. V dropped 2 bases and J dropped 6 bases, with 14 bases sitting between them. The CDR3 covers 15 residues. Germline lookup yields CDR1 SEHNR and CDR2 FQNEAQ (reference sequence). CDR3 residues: CASSLSNFQVNEQFF. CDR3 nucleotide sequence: TGTGCCAGCAGCTTATCGAACTTTCAAGTCAATGAGCAGTTCTTC.

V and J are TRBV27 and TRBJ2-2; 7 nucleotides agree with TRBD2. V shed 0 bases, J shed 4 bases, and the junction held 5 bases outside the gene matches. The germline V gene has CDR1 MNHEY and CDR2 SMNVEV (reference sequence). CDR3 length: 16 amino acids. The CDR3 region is CASSLSVGGGTGELFF. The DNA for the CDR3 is TGTGCCAGCAGTTTATCAGTAGGCGGGGGCACCGGGGAGCTGTTTTTT.

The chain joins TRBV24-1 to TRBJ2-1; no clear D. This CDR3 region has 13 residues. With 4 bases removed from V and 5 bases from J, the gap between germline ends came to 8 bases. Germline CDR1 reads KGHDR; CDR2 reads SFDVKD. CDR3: CATSEWRNNEQFF. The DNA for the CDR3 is TGTGCCACCAGTGAGTGGCGAAACAATGAGCAGTTCTTC.

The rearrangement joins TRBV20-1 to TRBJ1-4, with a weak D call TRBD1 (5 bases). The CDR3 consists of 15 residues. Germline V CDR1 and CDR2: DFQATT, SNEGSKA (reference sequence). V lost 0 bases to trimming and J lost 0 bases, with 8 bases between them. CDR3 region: CSARDWTTTNEKLFF. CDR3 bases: TGCAGTGCTAGAGACTGGACAACAACTAATGAAAAACTGTTTTTT.

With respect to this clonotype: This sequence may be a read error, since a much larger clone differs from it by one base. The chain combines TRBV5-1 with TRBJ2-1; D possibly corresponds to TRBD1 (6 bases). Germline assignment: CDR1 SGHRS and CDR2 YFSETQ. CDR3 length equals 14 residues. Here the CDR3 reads CTSSSSRGQTEQFF. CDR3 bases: TGCACCAGCAGCTCCTCCAGGGGCCAAACTGAGCAGTTCTTC.

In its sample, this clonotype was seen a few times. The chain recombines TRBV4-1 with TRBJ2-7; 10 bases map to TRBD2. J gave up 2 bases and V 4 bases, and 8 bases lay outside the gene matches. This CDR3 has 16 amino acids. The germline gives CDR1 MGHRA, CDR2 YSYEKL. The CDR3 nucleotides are TGCGCCAGCAGCCCTCACAGCGGGGGGGTTGCCTACGAGCAGTACTTC. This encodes CASSPHSGGVAYEQYF.

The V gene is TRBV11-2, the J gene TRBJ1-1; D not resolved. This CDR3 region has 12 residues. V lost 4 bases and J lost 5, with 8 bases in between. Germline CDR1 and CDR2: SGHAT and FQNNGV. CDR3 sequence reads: CASSSRETEAFF. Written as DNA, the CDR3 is TGTGCCAGCAGCTCAAGAGAGACTGAAGCTTTCTTT.

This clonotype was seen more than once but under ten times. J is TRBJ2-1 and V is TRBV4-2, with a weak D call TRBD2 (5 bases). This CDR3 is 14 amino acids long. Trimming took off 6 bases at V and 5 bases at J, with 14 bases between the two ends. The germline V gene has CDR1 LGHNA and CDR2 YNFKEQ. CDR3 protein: CASSQSGLNNEQFF. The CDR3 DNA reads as TGTGCCAGCAGTCAATCCGGACTCAACAATGAGCAGTTCTTC.

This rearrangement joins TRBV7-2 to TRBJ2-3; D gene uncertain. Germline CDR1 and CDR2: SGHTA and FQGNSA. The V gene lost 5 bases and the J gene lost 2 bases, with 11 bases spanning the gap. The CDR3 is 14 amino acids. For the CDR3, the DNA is TGTGCCAGCAGCGCACACGCGGACACAGATACGCAGTATTTT. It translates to CASSAHADTDTQYF.

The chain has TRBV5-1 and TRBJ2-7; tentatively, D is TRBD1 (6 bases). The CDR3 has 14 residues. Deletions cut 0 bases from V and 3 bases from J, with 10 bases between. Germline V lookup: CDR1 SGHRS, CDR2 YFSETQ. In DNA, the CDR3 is TGCGCCAGCAGCTTGGCGCAGGGGCGCTACGAGCAGTACTTC. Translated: CASSLAQGRYEQYF.

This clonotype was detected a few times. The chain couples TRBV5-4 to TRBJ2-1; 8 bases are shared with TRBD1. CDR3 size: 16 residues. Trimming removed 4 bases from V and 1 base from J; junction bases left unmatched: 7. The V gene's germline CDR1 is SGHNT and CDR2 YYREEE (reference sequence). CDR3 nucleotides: TGTGCCAGCAGCCGTAATGGACAGGGTTCCTACAATGAGCAGTTCTTC. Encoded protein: CASSRNGQGSYNEQFF.